This T cell receptor beta chain stems from a study of CD8 T cells in ankylosing spondylitis. Study-wide points: Clones linked to disease were reported to show significant enrichment in matched ankylosing spondylitis synovial fluid. Roughly eight highly homologous variants made up a TCR beta motif that seemed to typify ankylosing spondylitis blood.

TCRdb reanalysed the 5' RACE reads using MiXCR and keeps one entry per CDR3 protein. The sample lists a few hundred thousand distinct CDR3 sequences; about 24% were seen once. The CDR3 sequence is 15 residues long. The germline CDR1 and CDR2 sequences are SGHRS and YFSETQ. The ends were cut back, 4 bases at V and 3 bases at J, with 17 bases in the middle. On this clonotype: Its antigen is unidentified.

The receptor was derived from a male donor with ankylosing spondylitis or in good health (not recorded which). The sequenced sample consisted of blood, either unsorted or a sorted T cell fraction (not recorded which). This sequence joins TRBV5-1 and TRBJ2-7; D possibly corresponds to TRBD1 (5 bases). This chain's CDR3 is CASSLGHLQYYEQYF. CDR3 sequence (DNA): TGCGCCAGCAGCCTAGGACACCTCCAGTACTACGAGCAGTACTTC.